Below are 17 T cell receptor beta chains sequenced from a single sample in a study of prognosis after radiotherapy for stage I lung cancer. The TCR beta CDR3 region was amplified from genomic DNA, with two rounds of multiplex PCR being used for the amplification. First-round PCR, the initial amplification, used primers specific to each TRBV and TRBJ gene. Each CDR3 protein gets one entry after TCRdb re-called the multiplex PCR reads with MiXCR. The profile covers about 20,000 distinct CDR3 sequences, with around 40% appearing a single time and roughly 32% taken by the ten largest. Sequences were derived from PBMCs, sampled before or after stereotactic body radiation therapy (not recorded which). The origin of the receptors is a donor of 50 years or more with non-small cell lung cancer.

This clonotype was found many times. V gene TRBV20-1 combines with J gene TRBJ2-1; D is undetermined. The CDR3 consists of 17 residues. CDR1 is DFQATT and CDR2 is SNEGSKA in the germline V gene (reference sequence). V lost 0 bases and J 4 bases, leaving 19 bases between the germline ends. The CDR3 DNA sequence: TGCAGTGCTAGAGATAAAGCGAAATCAAGTCCTTACAATGAGCAGTTCTTC. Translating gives CSARDKAKSSPYNEQFF.

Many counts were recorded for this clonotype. CDR3 sequence reads: CASPPGGYSGRAEDTQYF. The CDR3 DNA reads as TGTGCCAGCCCCCCAGGCGGATATAGCGGGAGGGCCGAAGATACGCAGTATTTT. The gene calls are TRBV28 and TRBJ2-3, with TRBD2 matching over 11 bases. V trimming: 8 bases; J trimming: 5 bases; junction bases outside the gene matches: 18. Germline CDR1 is MDHEN and CDR2 is SYDVKM. This CDR3 spans 18 amino acids.

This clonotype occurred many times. The CDR3 loop is CSARVGTSGTYEQYF. For the CDR3, the DNA is TGCAGTGCTAGAGTAGGGACTAGCGGGACCTACGAGCAGTACTTC. V usage is TRBV20-1 and J usage is TRBJ2-7, with 13 bases that match TRBD2. The CDR3 totals 15 residues. V trimming: 1 base; J trimming: 2 bases; junction bases outside the gene matches: 2. The germline V gene has CDR1 DFQATT and CDR2 SNEGSKA (reference sequence).

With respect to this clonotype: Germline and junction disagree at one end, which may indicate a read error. The CDR3 bases are TGCTCCAGCAGCCAAGAGGGGGTGGGTTCTGTGGCCAACGTCCTGACTTTC. Its translation: CSSSQEGVGSVANVLTF. The chain is built from TRBV4-1 and TRBJ2-6, with D perhaps matching TRBD1 (6 bases). This CDR3 spans 17 amino acids. Germline values: CDR1 MGHRA, CDR2 YSYEKL.

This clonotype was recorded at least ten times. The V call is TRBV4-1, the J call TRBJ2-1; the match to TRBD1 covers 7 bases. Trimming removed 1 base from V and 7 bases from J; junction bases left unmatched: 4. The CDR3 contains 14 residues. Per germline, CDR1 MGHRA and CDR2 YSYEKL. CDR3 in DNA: TGCGCCAGCAGCCAAGTAGGACAGGTGAATGAGCAGTTCTTC. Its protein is CASSQVGQVNEQFF.

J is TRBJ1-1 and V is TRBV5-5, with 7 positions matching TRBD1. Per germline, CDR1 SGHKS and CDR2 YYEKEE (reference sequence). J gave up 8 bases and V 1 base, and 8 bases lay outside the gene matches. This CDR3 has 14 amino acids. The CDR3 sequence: CASSLRDRRKEAFF. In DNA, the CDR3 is TGTGCCAGCAGCTTGAGGGACAGAAGAAAGGAAGCTTTCTTT. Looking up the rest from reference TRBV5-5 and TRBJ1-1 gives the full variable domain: DAGVTQSPTHLIKTRGQQVTLRCSPISGHKSVSWYQQVLGQGPQFIFQYYEKEERGRGNFPDRFSARQFPNYSSELNVNALLLGDSALYLCASSLRDRRKEAFFGQGTRLTVV.

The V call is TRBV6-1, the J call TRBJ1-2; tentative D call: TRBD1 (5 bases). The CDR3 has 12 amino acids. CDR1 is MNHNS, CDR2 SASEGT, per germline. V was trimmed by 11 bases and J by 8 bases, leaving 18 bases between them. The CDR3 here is CAGSRGGEGYTF. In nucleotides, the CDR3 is TGTGCCGGGTCCCGGGGAGGGGAGGGCTACACCTTC.

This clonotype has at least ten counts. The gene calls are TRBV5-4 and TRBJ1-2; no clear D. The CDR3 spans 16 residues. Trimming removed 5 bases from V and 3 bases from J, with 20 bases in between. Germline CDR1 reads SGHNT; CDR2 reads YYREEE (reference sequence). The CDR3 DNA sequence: TGTGCCAGCAGTCGAACTACCTCGGGGAACTACTATGGCTACACCTTC. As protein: CASSRTTSGNYYGYTF.

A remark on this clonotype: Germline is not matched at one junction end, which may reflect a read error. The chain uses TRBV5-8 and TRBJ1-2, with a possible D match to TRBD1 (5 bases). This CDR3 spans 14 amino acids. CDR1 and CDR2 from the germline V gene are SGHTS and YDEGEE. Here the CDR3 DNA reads TGTGCCAGCAGCCCCTCTGGGGGTTCCTATAGCTACACCTTC. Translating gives CASSPSGGSYSYTF.

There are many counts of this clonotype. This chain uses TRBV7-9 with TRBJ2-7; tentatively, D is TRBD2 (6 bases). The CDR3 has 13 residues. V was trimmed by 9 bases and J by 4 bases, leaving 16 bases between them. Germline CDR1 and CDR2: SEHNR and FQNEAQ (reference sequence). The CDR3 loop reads CASAGGVVYEQYF. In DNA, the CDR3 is TGTGCCAGTGCTGGAGGGGTAGTTTACGAGCAGTACTTC.

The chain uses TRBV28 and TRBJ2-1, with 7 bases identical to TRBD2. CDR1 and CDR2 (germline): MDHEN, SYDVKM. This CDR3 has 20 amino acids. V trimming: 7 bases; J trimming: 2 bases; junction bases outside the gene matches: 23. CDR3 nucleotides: TGTGCCAGCAAGATAGGGGCCCCTGCTAGAGGGAGGGAGCCCTACAATGAGCAGTTCTTC. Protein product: CASKIGAPARGREPYNEQFF.

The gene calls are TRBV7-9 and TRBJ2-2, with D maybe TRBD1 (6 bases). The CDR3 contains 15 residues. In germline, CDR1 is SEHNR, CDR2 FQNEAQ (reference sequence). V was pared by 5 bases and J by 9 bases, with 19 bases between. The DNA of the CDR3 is TGTGCCAGCAGCCTCGACAGGTGTCGAACCTGGGAGCTGTTTTTT. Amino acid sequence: CASSLDRCRTWELFF.

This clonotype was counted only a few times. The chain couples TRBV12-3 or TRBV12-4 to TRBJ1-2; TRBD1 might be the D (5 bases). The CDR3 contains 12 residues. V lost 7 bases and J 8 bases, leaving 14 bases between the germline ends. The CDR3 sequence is CASNLGRGGYTF. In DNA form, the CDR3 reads TGTGCCAGCAATCTTGGACGGGGGGGCTACACCTTC.

CDR3 sequence (DNA): TGCAGTGCTAGAAAGGACAATGAGCAGTTCTTC. This encodes CSARKDNEQFF. The chain carries TRBV20-1 and TRBJ2-1; D gene unclear. V was pared by 2 bases and J by 5 bases, with 4 bases between. Germline V gene sequence: CDR1 DFQATT, CDR2 SNEGSKA (reference sequence). CDR3 length: 11 amino acids.

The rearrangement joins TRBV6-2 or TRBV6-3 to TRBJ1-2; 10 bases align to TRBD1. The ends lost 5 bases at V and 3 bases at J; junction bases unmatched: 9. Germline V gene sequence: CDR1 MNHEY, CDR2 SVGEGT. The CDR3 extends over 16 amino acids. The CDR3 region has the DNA TGTGCCAGCAGTGAAACGACAGGGGGCGCTTACTATGGCTACACCTTC. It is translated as CASSETTGGAYYGYTF.

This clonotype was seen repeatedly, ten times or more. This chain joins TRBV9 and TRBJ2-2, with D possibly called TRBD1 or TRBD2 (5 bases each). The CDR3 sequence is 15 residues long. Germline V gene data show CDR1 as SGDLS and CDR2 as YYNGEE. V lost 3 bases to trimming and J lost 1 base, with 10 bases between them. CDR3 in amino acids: CASSAVGENTGELFF. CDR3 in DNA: TGTGCCAGCAGCGCCGTGGGGGAGAACACCGGGGAGCTGTTTTTT. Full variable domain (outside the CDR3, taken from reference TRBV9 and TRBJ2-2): DSGVTQTPKHLITATGQRVTLRCSPRSGDLSVYWYQQSLDQGLQFLIQYYNGEERAKGNILERFSAQQFPDLHSELNLSSLELGDSALYFCASSAVGENTGELFFGEGSRLTVL.

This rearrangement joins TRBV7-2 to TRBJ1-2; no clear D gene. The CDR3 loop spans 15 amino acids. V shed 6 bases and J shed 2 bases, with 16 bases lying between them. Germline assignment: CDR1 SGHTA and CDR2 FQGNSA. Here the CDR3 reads CASSFLFIGNYGYTF. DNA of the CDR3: TGTGCCAGCAGTTTCCTATTCATAGGGAACTATGGCTACACCTTC. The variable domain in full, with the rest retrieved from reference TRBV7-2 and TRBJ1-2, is GAGVSQSPSNKVTEKGKDVELRCDPISGHTALYWYRQSLGQGLEFLIYFQGNSAPDKSGLPSDRFSAERTGGSVSTLTIQRTQQEDSAVYLCASSFLFIGNYGYTFGSGTRLTVV.